This TCR beta chain was sequenced during a study of blood T cell repertoires in COVID-19. On the study more broadly: Collection of acute and convalescent COVID-19 samples took place in the United States, Italy and Spain. T cells, B-cell-depleted T cells, or PBMCs provided the cDNA or gDNA that served as material.

Per the study methods: Amplification with reference gene primers provided the estimates of nucleated cell counts. The protocol was immunoSEQ multiplex PCR, while the TCRdb copy is restricted to in-frame clones and leaves out a portion. Clone size and the V and J calls come from that table; the DNA yielded D and trimming. In the table there are 60,000 to 75,000 clones, around 90% of which are singletons. Patients of the Seattle cohort, enrolled during active infection, were followed longitudinally. The sequencing input was peripheral blood. This receptor was taken from a woman between 50 and 59 years old with COVID-19, enrolled during active disease.

Here the CDR3 DNA reads TGTGCCGCGAACTCTGGGGCCAACGTCCTGACTTTC. It translates to CAANSGANVLTF. V is TRBV19 and J is TRBJ2-6, with no clear D. The V gene lost 11 bases and the J gene lost 0 bases, with 5 bases spanning the gap. CDR1 and CDR2 from the germline V gene are LNHDA and SQIVND (reference sequence). CDR3 length equals 12 residues.